The 8 T cell receptor beta chains listed next were all sequenced from one sample in a study of response to subunit inactivated influenza vaccine. TCRdb fed the RT-PCR reads into MiXCR, producing one record per CDR3 protein. The data hold 650,000 to 800,000 distinct CDR3 sequences, with approximately 15% observed a single time. Sample: PBMCs from blood, taken 14 to 15 days before vaccination. Receptor source: a man aged 45-60 years who received an inactivated influenza vaccine.

The chain employs TRBV6-5 and TRBJ2-5; possible D gene TRBD1, 5 bases. V was shortened by 2 bases and J by 2 bases, with 9 bases between the two germline ends. There are 14 residues in the CDR3. The germline V gene has CDR1 MNHEY and CDR2 SVGAGI. The CDR3 region is CASSYGQIQETQYF. CDR3 sequence (DNA): TGTGCCAGCAGTTACGGACAAATACAAGAGACCCAGTACTTC.

This clonotype was found many times. The V call is TRBV2, the J call TRBJ2-6; D not certain. The CDR3 spans 15 residues. Germline CDR1 is SNHLY and CDR2 is FYNNEI. V lost 0 bases and J 4 bases, leaving 7 bases between the germline ends. The CDR3 region is CASSEAPSGANVLTF. CDR3 bases: TGTGCCAGCAGTGAAGCCCCTTCGGGGGCCAACGTCCTGACTTTC.

The chain is built from TRBV20-1 and TRBJ2-7; 10 nucleotides agree with TRBD1. The CDR3 spans 14 residues. The trim removed 5 bases at V and 7 bases at J, leaving 11 bases unmatched. The germline gives CDR1 DFQATT, CDR2 SNEGSKA (reference sequence). This CDR3 reads CSAVRDRGSGEQYF. The CDR3 DNA sequence: TGCAGTGCTGTCCGGGACAGGGGCTCGGGTGAGCAGTACTTC.

There are many counts of this clonotype. The chain joins TRBV5-1 to TRBJ2-5; D could derive from TRBD1 or TRBD2 (5 bases each). Between the trimmed V and J ends, which lost 4 bases and 8 bases, there was a span of 21 bases. From germline, CDR1 is SGHRS and CDR2 YFSETQ. The CDR3 contains 15 residues. DNA of the CDR3: TGCGCCAGCAGCCCCCGGACATCAAAAGCGGTAACCCAGTACTTC. It is translated as CASSPRTSKAVTQYF.

This clonotype was seen a handful of times. The chain recombines TRBV5-5 with TRBJ2-7, with D possibly being TRBD2 (5 bases). There are 13 residues in the CDR3. Germline CDR1 and CDR2: SGHKS and YYEKEE (reference sequence). Trimming left V 6 bases short and J 2 bases short, with 12 bases between. The CDR3 DNA reads as TGTGCCAGCACTACGACGGGAACCTACGAGCAGTACTTC. Its translation: CASTTTGTYEQYF.

A few counts support this clonotype. CDR3 DNA sequence: TGTGCCAGCAGTATGAGGGCAGTCTTGAATTCACCCCTCCACTTT. Protein product: CASSMRAVLNSPLHF. The V call is TRBV27, the J call TRBJ1-6; no definite D call. The CDR3 is made up of 15 amino acids. The V gene's germline CDR1 is MNHEY and CDR2 SMNVEV (reference sequence). V dropped 5 bases and J dropped 7 bases, with 15 bases sitting between them.

The chain uses TRBV28 and TRBJ2-2; 7 nucleotides match TRBD1. The V and J ends lost 7 bases and 1 base, in that order; junction bases with no gene match: 9. The germline V gene has CDR1 MDHEN and CDR2 SYDVKM. This CDR3 region has 16 residues. CDR3 sequence: CASTRSTGMNTGELFF. CDR3 nucleotides: TGTGCCAGCACCCGATCGACAGGGATGAACACCGGGGAGCTGTTTTTT.

The sample holds many counts of this clonotype. The V gene is TRBV12-3 or TRBV12-4, the J gene TRBJ2-1; weak D call: TRBD2 (5 bases). The V gene lost 6 bases and the J gene lost 2 bases, with 11 bases spanning the gap. The CDR3 extends over 14 amino acids. The CDR3 here is CASSSTGTYNEQFF. The CDR3 region has the DNA TGTGCCAGCAGCAGCACCGGGACCTACAATGAGCAGTTCTTC.